This TCR beta chain was captured in a study of blood T cell repertoires in COVID-19. In the case of this clone: As the CDR3 is not closed by the conserved phenylalanine or tryptophan, this likely results from a read error.

Generated by immunoSEQ multiplex PCR, the TCRdb table keeps only in-frame clones and is missing some. The sample has around 160,000 clones, approximately 86% seen once. Germline CDR1 SEHNR, CDR2 FQNEAQ (reference sequence). The junction had 4 bases not matched to a gene; V was cut back by 5 bases and J by 6 bases. CDR3 length: 13 residues. The chain carries TRBV7-9 and TRBJ2-7, with TRBD1 matching over 10 bases. The sequence was obtained from a woman aged 40 to 50 with active or convalescent COVID-19. Material for sequencing was peripheral blood. The CDR3 spells CASSRDRGLEQYS. The CDR3 DNA reads as TGTGCCAGCAGCCGGGACAGGGGCCTCGAGCAGTACTCC.